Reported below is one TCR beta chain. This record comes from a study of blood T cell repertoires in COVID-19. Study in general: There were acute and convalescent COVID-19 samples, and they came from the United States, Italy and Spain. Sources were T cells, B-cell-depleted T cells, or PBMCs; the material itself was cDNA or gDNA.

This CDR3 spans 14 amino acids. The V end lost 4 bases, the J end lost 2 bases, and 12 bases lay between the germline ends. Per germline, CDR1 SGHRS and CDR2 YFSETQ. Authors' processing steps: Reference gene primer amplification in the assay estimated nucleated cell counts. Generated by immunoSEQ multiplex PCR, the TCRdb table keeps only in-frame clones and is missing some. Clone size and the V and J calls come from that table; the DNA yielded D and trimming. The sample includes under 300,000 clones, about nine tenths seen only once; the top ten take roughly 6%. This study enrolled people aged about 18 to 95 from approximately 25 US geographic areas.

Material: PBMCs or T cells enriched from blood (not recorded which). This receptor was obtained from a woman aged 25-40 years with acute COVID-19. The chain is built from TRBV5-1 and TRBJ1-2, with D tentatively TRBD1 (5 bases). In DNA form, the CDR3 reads TGCGCCAGCAGCCCAATGCCAGGGAACTATGGCTACACCTTC. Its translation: CASSPMPGNYGYTF.